The 31 T cell receptor beta chains presented below share a single source sample, sequenced in a study of post-analysis software for immune sequencing data. No antigen has been identified for these receptors. Libraries were made from TCR beta cDNA, and they carried unique molecular identifiers. TCRdb reanalysed the PCR reads using MiXCR and keeps one entry per CDR3 protein. The repertoire holds roughly 800,000 distinct CDR3 sequences, with roughly 30% as singletons. Findings of the study overall: Five TRBV segments, including TRBV5-6, TRBV5-1 and TRBV20-1, were more frequent in patients than controls.

Sequenced: blood. These TCRs come from a girl under 18 with multiple sclerosis.

A note on this clonotype: The junction differs from germline at one of its ends, possibly a read error. CDR3 protein: CACSLVLASTDTQYF. Written as DNA, the CDR3 is TGTGCCTGCAGCTTAGTGCTAGCTAGCACAGATACGCAGTATTTT. The chain is built from TRBV7-2 and TRBJ2-3, with D possibly TRBD2 on 5 matching bases. The germline CDR1 and CDR2 sequences are SGHTA and FQGNSA. The CDR3 is 15 residues long.

The chain couples TRBV6-2 or TRBV6-3 to TRBJ2-5, with unresolved D. CDR1 is MNHEY and CDR2 is SVGEGT in the germline V gene. The ends were cut back, 7 bases at V and 1 base at J, with 7 bases in the middle. The CDR3 is 12 residues long. Here the CDR3 reads CASNHLQETQYF. The CDR3 region has the DNA TGTGCCAGCAACCACCTCCAAGAGACCCAGTACTTC.

The chain joins TRBV5-1 to TRBJ1-4, with a weak D call TRBD1 (5 bases). With 3 bases removed from V and 7 bases from J, the gap between germline ends came to 22 bases. There are 17 residues in the CDR3. Germline CDR1 SGHRS, CDR2 YFSETQ. CDR3 nucleotides: TGCGCCAGCAGCTCGACAAGCGGGACGGCCTTTGGTGAAAAACTGTTTTTT. Protein sequence: CASSSTSGTAFGEKLFF.

Only a few counts were recorded for this clonotype. The chain links TRBV27 to TRBJ2-4; 8 nucleotides match TRBD1. The DNA end favors TRBJ2-7, so the J call may be wrong. The CDR3 length is 15 residues. The germline V gene has CDR1 MNHEY and CDR2 SMNVEV (reference sequence). The DNA for the CDR3 is TGTGCCAGCAGTTTGGCCGGGCAGGGGGCGTTCGAGCAGTACTTC. Protein product: CASSLAGQGAFEQYF.

The gene calls are TRBV20-1 and TRBJ2-5, with TRBD2 matching over 14 bases. Germline V gene data show CDR1 as DFQATT and CDR2 as SNEGSKA (reference sequence). The length of the CDR3 is 17 residues. J lost 3 bases, V lost 5 bases, and 11 bases had no gene match. The CDR3 sequence: CSAEGLAGGLTEETQYF. DNA for the CDR3: TGCAGTGCTGAAGGACTAGCGGGAGGCCTTACAGAAGAGACCCAGTACTTC.

This clonotype was detected only a few times. This sequence joins TRBV5-1 and TRBJ2-1; 8 bases are shared with TRBD2. The CDR3 length is 14 residues. CDR1 and CDR2 (germline): SGHRS, YFSETQ. J was trimmed by 8 bases and V by 2 bases; bases with no gene match: 6. In DNA, the CDR3 is TGCGCCAGCAGCTTTTACGGGAGGGCGGATGAGCAGTTCTTC. Translated: CASSFYGRADEQFF.

The table lists this clonotype with a few counts. V and J are TRBV28 and TRBJ1-5; D gene ambiguous. Looked up from germline, CDR1 is MDHEN and CDR2 is SYDVKM. The CDR3 runs 16 residues. The V end lost 6 bases, the J end lost 1 base, and 16 bases lay between the germline ends. For the CDR3, the DNA is TGTGCCAGCAGCCTCATGAGAGACCTCAGCAATCAGCCCCAGCATTTT. It codes for CASSLMRDLSNQPQHF.

This clonotype was observed a handful of times. This chain links TRBV7-2 with TRBJ2-1; 13 positions match TRBD2. Unmatched junction bases numbered 7, after V lost 4 bases and J lost 10 bases. The germline V gene encodes CDR1 SGHTA and CDR2 FQGNSA. The CDR3 totals 15 residues. CDR3: CASSSGLAGAGEQFF. Here the CDR3 DNA reads TGTGCCAGCAGCTCCGGACTAGCGGGAGCGGGAGAGCAGTTCTTC.

There are a few counts of this clonotype. J is TRBJ1-5 and V is TRBV4-2; 7 nucleotides match TRBD1. This CDR3 comprises 14 residues. The junction had 3 bases not matched to a gene; V was cut back by 1 base and J by 6 bases. Looked up from germline, CDR1 is LGHNA and CDR2 is YNFKEQ. CDR3 in amino acids: CASSQATGAQPQHF. CDR3 DNA: TGTGCCAGCAGCCAAGCTACAGGGGCTCAGCCCCAGCATTTT.

The CDR3 bases are TGTGCCAGCAGCGGGGGACCGAATGAGCAGTACTTC. Its protein product is CASSGGPNEQYF. This chain connects TRBV6-2 or TRBV6-3 to TRBJ2-4; D may be TRBD2 (6 bases). Germline V lookup: CDR1 MNHEY, CDR2 SVGEGT. V lost 6 bases to trimming and J lost 13 bases, with 16 bases between them. The CDR3 covers 12 residues.

The rearrangement uses TRBV6-6 and TRBJ2-5; no reliable D call. The V gene's germline CDR1 is MNHNY and CDR2 SVGAGI (reference sequence). V lost 0 bases and J lost 2, with 7 bases in between. The CDR3 consists of 14 residues. The CDR3 nucleotides read TGTGCCAGCAGTTACTCGCGGAGTCAAGAGACCCAGTACTTC. Amino acid sequence: CASSYSRSQETQYF.

The rearrangement joins TRBV11-3 to TRBJ2-2; D remains ambiguous. Germline V CDR1 and CDR2: SGHNT, YENEEA. V was trimmed by 2 bases and J by 6 bases, leaving 16 bases between them. The CDR3 sequence is 16 residues long. The CDR3 region has the DNA TGTGCCAGCAGCTTAAGGGTTGGGTCCTCCCCCGGGGAGCTGTTTTTT. It yields the protein CASSLRVGSSPGELFF.

At least ten counts were recorded for this clonotype. V usage is TRBV20-1 and J usage is TRBJ2-1; 8 bases are shared with TRBD1. Per the germline V gene, CDR1 is DFQATT and CDR2 is SNEGSKA (reference sequence). The CDR3 is 14 amino acids. The trim removed 3 bases at V and 8 bases at J, leaving 9 bases unmatched. The CDR3 DNA is TGCAGTGCTAGCCTAGACAGGGGAGGCGATGAGCAGTTCTTC. Translating gives CSASLDRGGDEQFF.

The chain employs TRBV10-3 and TRBJ1-2; unclear D gene. The ends were cut back, 5 bases at V and 5 bases at J, with 12 bases in the middle. Germline V gives CDR1 ENHRY, CDR2 SYGVKD. The CDR3 consists of 13 residues. The CDR3 spells CAISHSNRYGYTF. The CDR3 bases are TGTGCCATCAGTCACTCGAACCGTTATGGCTACACCTTC.

The chain uses TRBV20-1 and TRBJ1-1; weak D call: TRBD1 (5 bases). The V gene lost 4 bases and the J gene lost 3 bases, with 12 bases spanning the gap. Germline V lookup: CDR1 DFQATT, CDR2 SNEGSKA (reference sequence). The CDR3 is made up of 13 amino acids. CDR3: CSATDSGDTEAFF. The CDR3 nucleotides read TGCAGTGCTACCGACAGTGGGGACACTGAAGCTTTCTTT.

With regard to this clonotype: The germline gene is not matched at one end of the junction; a read error may be the cause. The V and J genes are TRBV12-3 or TRBV12-4 and TRBJ2-3; D call uncertain. The CDR3 has 15 residues. DNA for the CDR3: TGTGCCAGCAGTTTAAGTACAGCTACCACAGATACGGAGTATTTT. Its translation: CASSLSTATTDTEYF.

The sample holds a few counts of this clonotype. The chain carries TRBV25-1 and TRBJ2-5, with 7 bases fitting TRBD1. The J call may be in error: the DNA end matches TRBJ2-7 better. The V gene's germline CDR1 is MGHDK and CDR2 SYGVNS. The CDR3 runs to 12 residues. The CDR3 DNA is TGTGCCAGCAGCCAGGGGGTCCACGAGCAGTACTTC. Its translation: CASSQGVHEQYF.

This clonotype was counted many times. The chain is built from TRBV11-2 and TRBJ2-7, with a tentative D call TRBD2 (5 bases). V was clipped by 4 bases and J by 4 bases, with 17 bases between them. This CDR3 is built from 15 residues. Germline V gene data show CDR1 as SGHAT and CDR2 as FQNNGV. The CDR3 sequence is CASSSFGNREYEQYF. The CDR3 region has the DNA TGTGCCAGCAGCTCCTTCGGGAATCGGGAATACGAGCAGTACTTC. The full variable domain, completed using reference TRBV11-2 and TRBJ2-7, is EAGVAQSPRYKIIEKRQSVAFWCNPISGHATLYWYQQILGQGPKLLIQFQNNGVVDDSQLPKDRFSAERLKGVDSTLKIQPAKLEDSAVYLCASSSFGNREYEQYFGPGTRLTVT.

This clonotype was counted only a few times. The CDR3 DNA reads TGTGCCAGCAGCCAAACGGGGACCCACTATGGCTACACCTTC. Translation: CASSQTGTHYGYTF. This rearrangement joins TRBV11-2 to TRBJ1-2; perhaps TRBD1 as D (5 bases). V shed 5 bases and J shed 3 bases, with 13 bases lying between them. The CDR3 loop spans 14 amino acids. The germline gives CDR1 SGHAT, CDR2 FQNNGV.

V and J are TRBV12-3 or TRBV12-4 and TRBJ1-3; a possible D gene is TRBD1 (6 bases). This CDR3 is built from 15 residues. With 5 bases removed from V and 8 bases from J, the gap between germline ends came to 19 bases. The CDR3 is CASSPDRSARDTIYF. DNA for the CDR3: TGTGCCAGCAGTCCTGACAGGTCCGCGAGAGACACCATATATTTT.

The V call is TRBV18, the J call TRBJ1-5; D is ambiguous. The CDR3 totals 15 residues. V was cut by 2 bases and J by 5 bases, with 13 bases left in between. Germline V lookup: CDR1 KGHSH, CDR2 LQKENI. The CDR3 DNA sequence: TGTGCCAGCTCACCAGAGAGGATCCCCCATCAGCCCCAGCATTTT. This translates into CASSPERIPHQPQHF.

The V and J genes are TRBV5-5 and TRBJ1-5, with D hard to call. Germline V lookup: CDR1 SGHKS, CDR2 YYEKEE (reference sequence). The ends were cut back, 6 bases at V and 6 bases at J, with 10 bases in the middle. The CDR3 covers 12 residues. This CDR3 is CASNQIGQPQHF. CDR3 bases: TGTGCCAGCAACCAGATCGGTCAGCCCCAGCATTTT.

In its sample, this clonotype was seen a few times. The chain uses TRBV9 and TRBJ2-3; the D gene is possibly TRBD1 (6 bases). CDR1 and CDR2 from the germline V gene are SGDLS and YYNGEE. Deletions cut 3 bases from V and 6 bases from J, with 17 bases between. The CDR3 contains 15 residues. CDR3 DNA: TGTGCCAGCAGCGCCCGGACAGTTTCGGGGGATACGCAGTATTTT. It yields the protein CASSARTVSGDTQYF. The whole variable domain, filled in from reference TRBV9 and TRBJ2-3, reads DSGVTQTPKHLITATGQRVTLRCSPRSGDLSVYWYQQSLDQGLQFLIQYYNGEERAKGNILERFSAQQFPDLHSELNLSSLELGDSALYFCASSARTVSGDTQYFGPGTRLTVL.

The J gene is TRBJ1-2, the V gene TRBV7-9; D gene ambiguous. V was pared by 1 base and J by 6 bases, with 12 bases between. Germline CDR1 SEHNR, CDR2 FQNEAQ (reference sequence). This CDR3 is built from 14 residues. CDR3 residues: CASSLDVQLDGYTF. The CDR3, as DNA: TGTGCCAGCAGCTTAGATGTCCAATTAGATGGCTACACCTTC.

The chain recombines TRBV12-3 or TRBV12-4 with TRBJ2-1; 13 bases are shared with TRBD2. V gave up 2 bases and J gave up 7 bases; unmatched junction bases: 17. This CDR3 region has 20 residues. CDR3 sequence: CASSLRTSGSLDEGWNEQFF. CDR3 DNA sequence: TGTGCCAGCAGTTTAAGGACTAGCGGGAGTTTGGACGAGGGCTGGAATGAGCAGTTCTTC.

The V and J genes are TRBV9 and TRBJ2-7; 12 bases match TRBD2. The J segment lost 6 bases and the V segment lost 3 bases, leaving 10 bases of the junction unmatched. Germline CDR1 is SGDLS and CDR2 is YYNGEE. The CDR3 extends over 16 amino acids. For the CDR3, the DNA is TGTGCCAGCAGCGCCCATTCTAGCGGGAGGGCCGGCGAGCAGTACTTC. Encoded protein: CASSAHSSGRAGEQYF.

This clonotype was counted a few times. V and J are TRBV12-3 or TRBV12-4 and TRBJ2-2, with a possible D match to TRBD1 (6 bases). The CDR3 sequence is 14 residues long. Trimming removed 7 bases from V and 6 bases from J, with 15 bases in between. CDR3 protein: CASKRQVDPGELFF. The DNA of the CDR3 is TGTGCCAGCAAAAGACAGGTGGACCCCGGGGAGCTGTTTTTT.

The chain joins TRBV5-1 to TRBJ2-5, with 7 bases fitting TRBD2. The J call is in doubt because the DNA end fits TRBJ2-7 better. This CDR3 region has 15 residues. CDR1 and CDR2 from the germline V gene are SGHRS and YFSETQ. CDR3 bases: TGCGCCAGCAGCTTGGATGCGCGGGGGAGATACGAGCAGTACTTC. Translated, it gives CASSLDARGRYEQYF.

The chain combines TRBV28 with TRBJ2-1; a weak D match, TRBD1 (6 bases). The CDR3 spans 17 residues. Germline assignment: CDR1 MDHEN and CDR2 SYDVKM. The V gene lost 6 bases and the J gene lost 6 bases, with 24 bases spanning the gap. CDR3 sequence reads: CASREQTGLSLFNEQFF. For the CDR3, the DNA is TGTGCCAGCAGAGAACAAACAGGGCTGTCCTTGTTCAATGAGCAGTTCTTC.

This sequence joins TRBV9 and TRBJ2-2, with a tentative D call TRBD2 (6 bases). With 5 bases removed from V and 2 bases from J, the gap between germline ends came to 10 bases. The CDR3 consists of 14 residues. Germline assignment: CDR1 SGDLS and CDR2 YYNGEE. As DNA, the CDR3 is TGTGCCAGCAGTCCGGGGGATAACACCGGGGAGCTGTTTTTT. Residues: CASSPGDNTGELFF. The whole variable domain, filled in from reference TRBV9 and TRBJ2-2, reads DSGVTQTPKHLITATGQRVTLRCSPRSGDLSVYWYQQSLDQGLQFLIQYYNGEERAKGNILERFSAQQFPDLHSELNLSSLELGDSALYFCASSPGDNTGELFFGEGSRLTVL.

V and J are TRBV27 and TRBJ1-2, with TRBD1 identical over 7 bases. This CDR3 comprises 15 residues. Germline V gene sequence: CDR1 MNHEY, CDR2 SMNVEV (reference sequence). V shed 6 bases, J shed 4 bases, and the junction held 11 bases outside the gene matches. CDR3 residues: CASSGQARGSYGYTF. CDR3 sequence (DNA): TGTGCCAGCAGCGGACAGGCCCGGGGGAGCTATGGCTACACCTTC.